A single sample is the source of the 20 T cell receptor beta chains below, sequenced in a study of blood T cell repertoires in COVID-19. The repertoire was sequenced with immunoSEQ multiplex PCR; TCRdb's copy has only in-frame clones and lacks some. The table includes more than 45,000 clones, about 90% detected once. Sequenced sample: peripheral blood. The receptors derive from a man aged 70 or older with active COVID-19.

The chain links TRBV6-6 to TRBJ1-5, with D unclear. V gave up 7 bases and J gave up 5 bases, with 12 bases separating them. Per the germline V gene, CDR1 is MNHNY and CDR2 is SVGAGI (reference sequence). The CDR3 is made up of 13 amino acids. CDR3 sequence (DNA): TGTGCCAGCATAGGAGCAGTCCATCAGCCCCAGCATTTT. It is translated as CASIGAVHQPQHF.

This clone has a single count. The chain carries TRBV7-9 and TRBJ1-2; D may be TRBD1 (5 bases). Germline CDR1 SEHNR, CDR2 FQNEAQ (reference sequence). V lost 7 bases, J lost 4 bases, and 13 bases lay in between. There are 13 residues in the CDR3. This CDR3 reads CASTLDSLYGYTF. The CDR3 nucleotides are TGTGCCAGCACCCTAGACAGCCTCTATGGCTACACCTTC.

The V gene is TRBV9, the J gene TRBJ2-3, with 9 bases lining up with TRBD2. Germline V lookup: CDR1 SGDLS, CDR2 YYNGEE. CDR3 size: 15 residues. With V trimmed by 6 bases and J by 2 bases, 7 bases remained unmatched. CDR3 DNA: TGTGCCAGCAACCTAGCGGGATACTCCACAGATACGCAGTATTTT. This codes for CASNLAGYSTDTQYF.

This CDR3 is CASSASSRTGVGEQYF. CDR3 DNA: TGTGCCAGCAGCGCCTCCTCCCGGACAGGGGTCGGGGAGCAGTACTTC. V usage is TRBV9 and J usage is TRBJ2-7; 9 bases map to TRBD1. The germline V gene encodes CDR1 SGDLS and CDR2 YYNGEE. The CDR3 length is 16 residues. Germline trimming cut 3 bases from V and 7 bases from J; bases unmatched to any gene: 14.

The chain couples TRBV2 to TRBJ2-7; D uncertain. The V end was cut by 3 bases, the J end by 1 base, with 7 bases between. The germline CDR1 and CDR2 sequences are SNHLY and FYNNEI. The length of the CDR3 is 13 residues. The CDR3 nucleotides read TGTGCCAGCAGTGACCCGGGTTCCTACGAGCAGTACTTC. It translates to CASSDPGSYEQYF.

This clone was seen just once. The chain employs TRBV28 and TRBJ1-1, with 12 bases aligning to TRBD1. V was clipped by 5 bases and J by 4 bases; unmatched bases: 11. The CDR3 runs to 17 residues. The V gene's germline CDR1 is MDHEN and CDR2 SYDVKM. The CDR3 spells CASSRTGQGAVSTEAFF. In DNA, the CDR3 is TGTGCCAGCAGTAGAACGGGACAGGGGGCCGTTAGCACTGAAGCTTTCTTT.

This clone occurred a few times. The gene calls are TRBV29-1 and TRBJ2-5; weak D call: TRBD2 (5 bases). In germline, CDR1 is SQVTM, CDR2 ANQGSEA. Trimming took off 0 bases at V and 0 bases at J, with 17 bases between the two ends. The CDR3 has 17 amino acids. CDR3 DNA: TGCAGCGTTGAAGATCTTCGACGTGGAGGCCACCAAGAGACCCAGTACTTC. Its protein product is CSVEDLRRGGHQETQYF.

V usage is TRBV27 and J usage is TRBJ2-2, with 7 bases identical to TRBD2. The junction had 8 bases not matched to a gene; V was cut back by 6 bases and J by 4 bases. Germline values: CDR1 MNHEY, CDR2 SMNVEV (reference sequence). The CDR3 contains 15 residues. CDR3 protein: CASRQGGRATGELFF. Here the CDR3 DNA reads TGTGCCAGCAGGCAAGGCGGGAGAGCCACCGGGGAGCTGTTTTTT.

The rearrangement links TRBV12-5 to TRBJ1-2, with D possibly being TRBD1 (6 bases). Trimming left V 6 bases short and J 2 bases short, with 10 bases between. The CDR3 runs 13 residues. Germline V CDR1 and CDR2: LGHNT, FRNRAP. CDR3 residues: CASGLTGNYGYTF. The CDR3 DNA sequence: TGTGCTAGTGGACTAACAGGGAACTATGGCTACACCTTC.

The gene calls are TRBV5-6 and TRBJ1-1; 8 positions agree with TRBD1. J lost 1 base, V lost 4 bases, and 12 bases had no gene match. The CDR3 spans 17 residues. Germline CDR1 and CDR2: SGHDT and YYEEEE. Here the CDR3 DNA reads TGTGCCAGCAGCCCAGGACGGACAGGGTATCGGAACACTGAAGCTTTCTTT. Amino acid sequence: CASSPGRTGYRNTEAFF.

DNA for the CDR3: TGTGCCAGCAGCCAGGGGGGTGCCCGAGATACGCAGTATTTT. This translates into CASSQGGARDTQYF. J is TRBJ2-3 and V is TRBV6-5; D perhaps matches TRBD1 (7 bases). The V end was cut by 6 bases, the J end by 5 bases, with 15 bases between. CDR1 and CDR2 from the germline V gene are MNHEY and SVGAGI. This CDR3 has 14 residues.

The chain links TRBV19 to TRBJ2-1; D is unresolved. Trimming cost V 0 bases and J 6 bases, with 12 bases left between them. The CDR3 spans 15 residues. The germline V gene has CDR1 LNHDA and CDR2 SQIVND (reference sequence). The CDR3 DNA is TGTGCCAGTAGTATAGAGAACTTATCCACCAATGAGCAGTTCTTC. This encodes CASSIENLSTNEQFF.

V is TRBV27 and J is TRBJ2-6; TRBD1 aligns across 8 bases. With 7 bases clipped from V and 2 bases from J, the junction kept 4 bases outside the gene matches. The CDR3 extends over 15 amino acids. Germline CDR1 is MNHEY and CDR2 is SMNVEV (reference sequence). The CDR3 DNA follows: TGTGCCAGCAAGGACAGGGCTGCTGGGGCCAACGTCCTGACTTTC. It is translated as CASKDRAAGANVLTF.

This CDR3 is CASSVTGDLTYEQYF. As DNA, the CDR3 is TGTGCCAGCAGCGTGACAGGGGACTTAACCTACGAGCAGTACTTC. The gene calls are TRBV5-4 and TRBJ2-7, with 8 bases identical to TRBD1. The V segment lost 4 bases and the J segment 2 bases; nucleotides outside the gene matches: 8. Per the germline V gene, CDR1 is SGHNT and CDR2 is YYREEE (reference sequence). This CDR3 has 15 amino acids.

The chain carries TRBV12-3 or TRBV12-4 and TRBJ1-5; maybe TRBD1 (5 bases). V was clipped by 6 bases and J by 5 bases, with 11 bases between them. The CDR3 covers 13 residues. DNA for the CDR3: TGTGCCAGCAGGGCCCGGGGGGATCAGCCCCAGCATTTT. Translated, it gives CASRARGDQPQHF.

The chain combines TRBV5-1 with TRBJ2-5; 12 bases line up with TRBD2. Trimming took 5 bases from V and 1 from J; bases not matched to a gene: 6. Germline V gene lookup returns CDR1 SGHRS and CDR2 YFSETQ. The CDR3 sequence is 16 residues long. The CDR3 DNA is TGCGCCAGCAGTCGGCGGACTAGCGGGACCCAAGAGACCCAGTACTTC. Amino acid sequence: CASSRRTSGTQETQYF.

This chain connects TRBV29-1 to TRBJ1-1, with D perhaps TRBD1 (5 bases). V lost 7 bases to trimming and J lost 2 bases, with 11 bases between them. CDR1 is SQVTM and CDR2 is ANQGSEA in the germline V gene. CDR3 length equals 12 residues. The DNA for the CDR3 is TGCAGCGGGGGGACTGTAAACACTGAAGCTTTCTTT. This encodes CSGGTVNTEAFF.

The chain couples TRBV4-1 to TRBJ1-6; D gene uncertain. The germline V gene encodes CDR1 MGHRA and CDR2 YSYEKL. Trimming stripped 0 bases from V and 4 bases from J, with 7 bases between. This CDR3 spans 15 amino acids. CDR3 loop: CASSQDAGYNSPLHF. The CDR3, as DNA: TGCGCCAGCAGCCAAGATGCGGGGTATAATTCACCCCTCCACTTT.

The rearrangement joins TRBV6-6 to TRBJ1-3, with D unresolved. V was trimmed by 7 bases and J by 1 base, leaving 14 bases between them. This CDR3 comprises 15 residues. Germline-derived CDR1 and CDR2 are MNHNY and SVGAGI (reference sequence). CDR3 nucleotide sequence: TGTGCCAGCATCACCGAGTCTGCATCTGGAAACACCATATATTTT. This gives the protein CASITESASGNTIYF.

V is TRBV5-1 and J is TRBJ2-7; the D gene is possibly TRBD1 (6 bases). V lost 1 base to trimming and J lost 2 bases, with 13 bases between them. This CDR3 has 15 residues. The germline gives CDR1 SGHRS, CDR2 YFSETQ. The chain's CDR3 is CASSLSTGEAYEQYF. CDR3 sequence (DNA): TGCGCCAGCAGCTTGTCGACAGGAGAAGCCTACGAGCAGTACTTC.